Listed below are T cell receptor beta chains from one sample, sequenced in a study of blood T cell repertoires in COVID-19. TCRdb keeps only in-frame clones here, not all; method: immunoSEQ multiplex PCR. Of 95,000 to 110,000 clones in the sample, about 79% were seen once. Sequenced input: peripheral blood. The receptor set was obtained from a woman of 80 years or more with active or convalescent COVID-19. The CDR3 runs from the conserved cysteine through the conserved F or W. Each record gives: clone size, V gene, J gene, D gene, CDR3 DNA, CDR3 protein. A D gene is named only where the DNA matches it firmly. Clone size, where shown, is once, few, many, or a class for clones that have expanded.

NA	TRBV27	TRBJ2-3	NA	TGTGCCAGCAGTTTTGACACACGGTACACAGATACGCAGTATTTT	CASSFDTRYTDTQYF
NA	TRBV12-3/TRBV12-4	TRBJ1-5	NA	TGTGCCAGCAGTTCGACAGTAAATCAGCCCCAGCATTTT	CASSSTVNQPQHF
NA	TRBV27	TRBJ2-7	NA	TGTGCCAGCAGTTTTTACGGCAGGGCTAACGAGCAGTACTTC	CASSFYGRANEQYF
once	TRBV5-5	TRBJ2-7	TRBD2	TGTGCCAGCAGCTTAACGGGACTAGCGGGGACAAGCTCCTACGAGCAGTACTTC	CASSLTGLAGTSSYEQYF
NA	TRBV6-5	TRBJ2-7	TRBD2	TGTGCCAGCAGTTACGAAGCGGGGGGGCGAGGGGAGCAGTACTTC	CASSYEAGGRGEQYF
NA	TRBV28	TRBJ1-1	NA	TGTGCCAGCAGTGGAACCCAACAGGGTTGGATCACTGAAGCTTTCTTT	CASSGTQQGWITEAFF
NA	TRBV30	TRBJ2-3	NA	TGTGCCTGGAGTTTGGTTTTGAGCGTTACGCAGTATTTT	CAWSLVLSVTQYF
NA	TRBV7-9	TRBJ1-4	NA	TGTGCCAGCAGCTTAGGACAGCTCCCAACTAATGAAAAACTGTTTTTT	CASSLGQLPTNEKLFF
NA	TRBV19	TRBJ1-5	NA	TGTGCCAGTAGTATTGGAATTCGGATCGGGGGGGCAGGTCAGCCCCAGCATTTT	CASSIGIRIGGAGQPQHF
few	TRBV7-9	TRBJ1-2	NA	TGTGCCAGCAGCGGGGGGGAATATGGCTACACCTTC	CASSGGEYGYTF
NA	TRBV10-1	TRBJ1-1	NA	TGCGCCAGAGTTATGAAGGACCGACCGGGGGACACTGAAGCTTTCTTT	CARVMKDRPGDTEAFF
NA	TRBV9	TRBJ2-5	NA	TGTGCCAGCAGCGTAGACCTTAACGCGGGGGCCCAAGAGACCCAGTACTTC	CASSVDLNAGAQETQYF
NA	TRBV27	TRBJ2-4	NA	TGTGCCAGCAGTTTCACTTCCAAAAACATTCAGTACTTC	CASSFTSKNIQYF
NA	TRBV7-2	TRBJ2-5	TRBD2	TGTGCCAGTACGGTGGCGGGAGGGCAAGAGACCCAGTACTTC	CASTVAGGQETQYF
NA	TRBV15	TRBJ1-2	TRBD1	TGTGCCACCAGCAGTTTACCGGGACAGGGGCTTACCATCTATGGCTACACCTTC	CATSSLPGQGLTIYGYTF
NA	TRBV7-9	TRBJ2-5	NA	TGTGCCAGCAGCTTATTTCGGGTCCAGGGCCAGTACTTC	CASSLFRVQGQYF
NA	TRBV5-1	TRBJ2-6	NA	TGCGCCAGCAGCTTGACAGTTCCCAACTCTGGGGCCAACGTCCTGACTTTC	CASSLTVPNSGANVLTF
NA	TRBV4-3	TRBJ2-1	TRBD2	TGCGCCAGCAGCCAAGACCCTCCTAGCGGGAGATACAATGAGCAGTTCTTC	CASSQDPPSGRYNEQFF
NA	TRBV5-6	TRBJ2-7	TRBD1	TGTGCCAGCAGCTCCCGGGACAGGGAGGTCGGTGAGCAGTACTTC	CASSSRDREVGEQYF
few	TRBV6-5	TRBJ1-1	NA	TGTGCCAGCAGTTTGGCACACCCGAACACTGAAGCTTTCTTT	CASSLAHPNTEAFF
NA	TRBV2	TRBJ1-1	TRBD1	TGTGCCAGCCAGGGACAGGGTGAGACTGAAGCTTTCTTT	CASQGQGETEAFF
NA	TRBV9	TRBJ2-1	TRBD2	TGTGCCAGCAGCCCCGGCGGGCGGGGGGAAAACAATGAGCAGTTCTTC	CASSPGGRGENNEQFF
NA	TRBV20-1	TRBJ1-3	NA	TGCAGTGGGAGGCAGGGAAACACCATATATTTT	CSGRQGNTIYF
NA	TRBV6-1	TRBJ1-1	TRBD1	TGTGCCAGCAGTGACCCGGGACAGGGGAACACTGAAGCTTTCTTT	CASSDPGQGNTEAFF
once	TRBV7-9	TRBJ1-2	TRBD1	TGTGCCAGCAGCTTAGACACAGCAAGGAGGGGGCAAGGTGGCTACACCTTC	CASSLDTARRGQGGYTF
NA	TRBV9	TRBJ1-4	NA	TGTGCCAGCAGCGTAGCAGGGACAACTAATGAAAAACTGTTTTTT	CASSVAGTTNEKLFF
NA	TRBV28	TRBJ2-2	NA	TGTGCCAGCAGTTTACGGGGGACCACCACCGGGGAGCTGTTTTTT	CASSLRGTTTGELFF
NA	TRBV10-3	TRBJ2-7	TRBD1	TGTGCCATCAGTGGAGCCGGGACAGTAGGATCCTACGAGCAGTACTTC	CAISGAGTVGSYEQYF
few	TRBV7-9	TRBJ2-7	NA	TGTGCCAGCAGCTCCCGACACGGAACAGGGCCTTACGAGCAGTACTTC	CASSSRHGTGPYEQYF
NA	TRBV25-1	TRBJ2-2	NA	TGTGCCAGCAGTGATGCGACAGTTGCTACCGGGGAGCTGTTTTTT	CASSDATVATGELFF
NA	TRBV5-1	TRBJ1-2	NA	TGCGCCAGCAGCACAGGACACGACCATGGCTACACCTTC	CASSTGHDHGYTF
NA	TRBV6-1	TRBJ2-6	TRBD1	TGTGCCAGCAGTGAAGGGACAGGGGCCTGGTCGGCCAACGTCCTGACTTTC	CASSEGTGAWSANVLTF
NA	TRBV6-5	TRBJ2-2	NA	TGTGCCAGCAGTCCAAATCTCAGGGTTCCCGGGGAGCTGTTTTTT	CASSPNLRVPGELFF
NA	TRBV28	TRBJ1-6	NA	TGTGCCAGCAGTTCTCGAAGCGGGTTAGATCCCCTCCACTTT	CASSSRSGLDPLHF
NA	TRBV28	TRBJ1-3	NA	TGTGCCAGCAGTCCCGCGGGGGGTATCTCTGGAAACACCATATATTTT	CASSPAGGISGNTIYF
once	TRBV28	TRBJ2-3	TRBD2	TGTGCCAGCAGTTATGCGGGGGCAGATACGCAGTATTTT	CASSYAGADTQYF
NA	TRBV6-5	TRBJ1-2	TRBD1	TGTGCCAGCTGCAACCCTTCGGGACAGTCCTATGGCTACACCTTC	CASCNPSGQSYGYTF
NA	TRBV5-4	TRBJ2-3	TRBD1	TGTGCCAGCAGCACCTTACCGGCAGGGGGCGGGGATACGCAGTATTTT	CASSTLPAGGGDTQYF
NA	TRBV30	TRBJ1-2	TRBD1	TGTGCCTGGATTGGGGACAGGAACTATGGCTACACCTTC	CAWIGDRNYGYTF
NA	TRBV7-2	TRBJ1-1	TRBD1	TGTGCCAGCAGCCATAACCCACAGGGGAATAGGAACACTGAAGCTTTCTTT	CASSHNPQGNRNTEAFF
NA	TRBV5-1	TRBJ2-3	NA	TGCGCCAGCAGGCGGGACTTACGGAACACAGATACGCAGTATTTT	CASRRDLRNTDTQYF
NA	TRBV10-3	TRBJ1-2	TRBD1	TGTGCCATCAGGGTGGACAGGGACTCCGGCTACACCTTC	CAIRVDRDSGYTF
NA	TRBV5-5	TRBJ1-2	TRBD1	TGTGCCAGCAGCTCACAGGGGGCCAACTATGGCTACACCTTC	CASSSQGANYGYTF
NA	TRBV7-9	TRBJ1-2	NA	TGTGCCAGCAGCTTAAGTGGCGCAGGGCGCATGTGGTACTATGGCTACACCTTC	CASSLSGAGRMWYYGYTF
NA	TRBV5-3	TRBJ1-1	TRBD1	TGTGCCAGAAGCCCAGAACAGGGGGCGCCGTGGGGAGCTTTCTTT	CARSPEQGAPWGAFF
NA	TRBV19	TRBJ1-5	NA	TGTGCCAGTAGTATAGTACAGGGAAGCAATCAGCCCCAGCATTTT	CASSIVQGSNQPQHF
once	TRBV19	TRBJ1-1	NA	TGTGCCAGTAGTATTACCAGGTTCCGCCGCAGCACTGAAGCTTTCTTT	CASSITRFRRSTEAFF
NA	TRBV28	TRBJ2-2	TRBD2	TGTGCCAGCAGTTTAATTGGGGGAGCGGGAGGGCCCTCGGCCACCGGGGAGCTGTTTTTT	CASSLIGGAGGPSATGELFF
NA	TRBV5-6	TRBJ2-1	TRBD2	TGTGCCAGCAGCTCCCCACTAGCGGGGGTTCAAAGCTCCTACAATGAGCAGTTCTTC	CASSSPLAGVQSSYNEQFF
NA	TRBV7-3	TRBJ1-2	TRBD1	TGTGCCAGCAGCCTCACCGGGACAGGGGGCGCAGGAGGCTACACCTTC	CASSLTGTGGAGGYTF
NA	TRBV30	TRBJ1-2	NA	TGTGCCTGGACCCCTGTATATGGCTACACCTTC	CAWTPVYGYTF
once	TRBV14	TRBJ2-3	TRBD1	TGTGCCAGCAAAGAGTTGGGGACAGGGGTTGGAGATACGCAGTATTTT	CASKELGTGVGDTQYF
NA	TRBV28	TRBJ1-4	NA	TGTGCCAGCACCCGAGGAGGGAGCGCACTGTTTTTT	CASTRGGSALFF
NA	TRBV30	TRBJ2-7	TRBD1	TGTGCCTGGAGTGTATCAGGGGGTACCGGCGAGCAGTACTTC	CAWSVSGGTGEQYF
NA	TRBV25-1	TRBJ2-7	TRBD2	TGTGCCAGCAGGGGACTAGCGGGAGATGAGCAGTACTTC	CASRGLAGDEQYF
NA	TRBV6-2/TRBV6-3	TRBJ2-1	NA	TGTGCCAGCAGTTACTCGCAGGGCCTAGAGCAGTTCTTC	CASSYSQGLEQFF